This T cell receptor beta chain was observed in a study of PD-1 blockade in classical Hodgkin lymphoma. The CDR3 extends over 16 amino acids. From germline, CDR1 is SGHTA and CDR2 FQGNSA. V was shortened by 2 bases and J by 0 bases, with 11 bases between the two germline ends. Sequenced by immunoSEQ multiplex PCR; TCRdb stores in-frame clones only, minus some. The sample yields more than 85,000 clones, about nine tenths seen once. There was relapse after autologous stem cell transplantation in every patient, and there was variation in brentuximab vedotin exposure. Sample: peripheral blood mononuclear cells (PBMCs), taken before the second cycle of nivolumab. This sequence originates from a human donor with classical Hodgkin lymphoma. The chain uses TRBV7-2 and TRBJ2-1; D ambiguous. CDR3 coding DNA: TGTGCCAGCAGCTTATTCGGTCTTAGCTCCTACAATGAGCAGTTCTTC. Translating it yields CASSLFGLSSYNEQFF.